The 14 T cell receptor beta chains below were found in one sample sequenced in a study of blood T cell repertoires in COVID-19 (dated by TCRdb to about 2020). Libraries were prepared through the immunoSEQ multiplex PCR assay. TCRdb mirrors the immuneACCESS table, restricted to in-frame sequences. Some clones are absent from its copies; in checked studies, under half trace to an unresolved V gene, and the reason for the others is unknown. This sample holds 280,000 or so clones; 75% to 90% were observed only once. 2.5% to 3% of the sample belongs to the ten largest clones. The sequencing input was PBMCs or T cells enriched from blood (not recorded which). The receptors stem from a woman between 50 and 59 years old who had recovered from COVID-19.

This clone was counted a single time. The V and J genes are TRBV10-1 and TRBJ2-2, with 10 bases aligning to TRBD2. Germline loops: CDR1 WNHNN, CDR2 SYGVQD (reference sequence). V lost 4 bases and J lost 3; bases outside the gene matches: 2. The CDR3 contains 15 residues. The CDR3 sequence: CASSAGLADTGELFF. The CDR3 region has the DNA TGCGCCAGCAGTGCCGGACTAGCGGACACCGGGGAGCTGTTTTTT.

The chain links TRBV24-1 to TRBJ1-5; D not certain. Germline V lookup: CDR1 KGHDR, CDR2 SFDVKD. Trimming removed 7 bases from V and 3 bases from J, with 12 bases in between. The CDR3 is 14 amino acids. The CDR3 DNA reads as TGTGCCACCAGACGAGGCGCGCACAATCAGCCCCAGCATTTT. This encodes CATRRGAHNQPQHF.

The chain combines TRBV5-4 with TRBJ1-2; tentatively, D is TRBD1 (6 bases). Trimming shortened V by 2 bases and J by 0 bases, and 11 bases separated the two germline ends. The CDR3 totals 15 residues. CDR1 and CDR2 from the germline V gene are SGHNT and YYREEE (reference sequence). The CDR3 bases are TGTGCCAGCAGCTTCGGACAGCTTACTAACTATGGCTACACCTTC. Protein sequence: CASSFGQLTNYGYTF.

This chain connects TRBV4-2 to TRBJ1-5; possibly TRBD1 for D (5 bases). In germline, CDR1 is LGHNA, CDR2 YNFKEQ. Trimming took off 2 bases at V and 3 bases at J, with 14 bases between the two ends. This CDR3 has 16 amino acids. The CDR3, as DNA: TGTGCCAGCAGCCAAATTTCAGGGATCGTCAATCAGCCCCAGCATTTT. It codes for CASSQISGIVNQPQHF.

The chain combines TRBV3-1 (or the pseudogene TRBV3-2) with TRBJ1-2; a possible D gene is TRBD1 (5 bases). The CDR3 spans 14 residues. The germline gives CDR1 LGHDT, CDR2 YNNKEL (reference sequence). Trimming pared 0 bases from V and 6 bases from J, leaving 11 bases between. The CDR3, as DNA: TGTGCCAGCAGCCAAGACTCCAGGGCAAATGGCTACACCTTC. Its protein product is CASSQDSRANGYTF.

V gene TRBV2 combines with J gene TRBJ2-2; D not certain. Germline V CDR1 and CDR2: SNHLY, FYNNEI. The length of the CDR3 is 11 residues. Trimming shortened V by 9 bases and J by 6 bases, and 8 bases separated the two germline ends. CDR3 sequence: CASLFAGELFF. Here the CDR3 DNA reads TGTGCCAGTTTGTTCGCCGGGGAGCTGTTTTTT. The whole variable domain, filled in from reference TRBV2 and TRBJ2-2, reads EPEVTQTPSHQVTQMGQEVILRCVPISNHLYFYWYRQILGQKVEFLVSFYNNEISEKSEIFDDQFSVERPDGSNFTLKIRSTKLEDSAMYFCASLFAGELFFGEGSRLTVL.

This clone appeared a single time. The chain carries TRBV30 and TRBJ1-4, with D perhaps TRBD1 (5 bases). V gave up 2 bases and J gave up 4 bases, with 11 bases separating them. From germline, CDR1 is GTSNPN and CDR2 SVGIG (reference sequence). This CDR3 region has 14 residues. CDR3 region: CAWSQQGNNEKLFF. CDR3 nucleotides: TGTGCCTGGAGTCAGCAGGGCAATAATGAAAAACTGTTTTTT.

J is TRBJ2-3 and V is TRBV27, with 7 positions matching TRBD2. Germline CDR1 reads MNHEY; CDR2 reads SMNVEV (reference sequence). V shed 4 bases and J 0 bases; nucleotides not matched to a gene: 10. CDR3 length equals 17 residues. CDR3 DNA sequence: TGTGCCAGCAGTTCGAAGCGACTAGCTGCTAGCACAGATACGCAGTATTTT. Residues: CASSSKRLAASTDTQYF.

This clone was detected only once. V gene TRBV4-1 combines with J gene TRBJ1-1; D remains unclear. Germline CDR1 MGHRA, CDR2 YSYEKL. Trimming removed 2 bases from V and 3 bases from J, with 4 bases in between. This CDR3 comprises 12 residues. CDR3 DNA: TGCGCCAGCAGCCAACCGTACACTGAAGCTTTCTTT. This sequence encodes CASSQPYTEAFF.

This clone was seen only once. The rearrangement joins TRBV7-2 to TRBJ2-2, with 7 nucleotides matching TRBD1. Trimming at V came to 1 base and at J to 5 bases, leaving 10 bases not matched to a gene. The CDR3 is 17 residues long. The germline V gene encodes CDR1 SGHTA and CDR2 FQGNSA. The CDR3 sequence: CASSLEPLTGETGELFF. The CDR3 DNA sequence: TGTGCCAGCAGCTTAGAACCGCTCACAGGGGAAACCGGGGAGCTGTTTTTT.

The V call is TRBV14, the J call TRBJ2-1; TRBD1 matches 11 bases. CDR1 and CDR2 (germline): SGHDN, FVKESK. This CDR3 is built from 15 residues. J gave up 12 bases and V 0 bases, and 7 bases lay outside the gene matches. The CDR3 loop reads CASSQDGQGALGQFF. CDR3 sequence (DNA): TGTGCCAGCAGCCAAGACGGACAGGGGGCTTTAGGGCAGTTCTTC.

This chain uses TRBV9 with TRBJ1-6; D is perhaps TRBD1 (6 bases). The CDR3 has 15 amino acids. The V gene's germline CDR1 is SGDLS and CDR2 YYNGEE. V lost 4 bases and J 7 bases, leaving 15 bases between the germline ends. CDR3 sequence: CASSFTGHTNSPLHF. The CDR3 bases are TGTGCCAGCAGCTTCACGGGACACACGAATTCACCCCTCCACTTT.

The V call is TRBV5-3, the J call TRBJ1-4; a weak D match, TRBD1 (6 bases). TRBV5-3 is annotated as an ORF whose role is uncertain. The CDR3 contains 24 residues. Between the trimmed V and J ends, which lost 0 bases and 3 bases, there was a span of 36 bases. The DNA of the CDR3 is TGTGCCAGAAGCTTGGCCGTAGGTTTTACAGGGAAAAACTCGGGCGGACTGGCTAATGAAAAACTGTTTTTT. The encoded protein is CARSLAVGFTGKNSGGLANEKLFF.

The genes are TRBV19 and TRBJ2-2; a possible D gene is TRBD2 (6 bases). The germline V and J ends were trimmed by 0 bases and 6 bases, with 11 bases remaining between them. CDR3 length equals 15 residues. The germline gives CDR1 LNHDA, CDR2 SQIVND (reference sequence). The CDR3, as DNA: TGTGCCAGTAGTATAGATCTGCGGGAAGCCGGGGAGCTGTTTTTT. Translated, it gives CASSIDLREAGELFF.